The 19 T cell receptor beta chains below come from one sample, sequenced in a study of shared clonotypes between healthy human individuals. Repertoires were generated with immunoSEQ multiplex PCR, while TCRdb's copy carries only in-frame clones and drops some. This table has about 1.5 million clones, 95% to 99% appearing once. Specimen: naive CD4+ T cells sorted from blood. Subset in this sample: CD45RA+ positively selected. These receptors originate from a man aged 25 to 40 in good health.

This sequence joins TRBV28 and TRBJ1-1; weak D call: TRBD1 (6 bases). The germline V gene has CDR1 MDHEN and CDR2 SYDVKM. Trimming removed 2 bases at V and 0 bases at J, with 10 bases between. The CDR3 extends over 15 amino acids. The CDR3 coding sequence is TGTGCCAGCAGTTTAGAGGGGGGGATGAACACTGAAGCTTTCTTT. The encoded protein is CASSLEGGMNTEAFF.

The V gene is TRBV28, the J gene TRBJ1-1; D call uncertain. Germline V gene lookup returns CDR1 MDHEN and CDR2 SYDVKM. The CDR3 covers 12 residues. Trimming took off 5 bases at V and 5 bases at J, with 9 bases between the two ends. CDR3 region: CASSRWGTEAFF. The CDR3 DNA sequence: TGTGCCAGCAGTCGGTGGGGAACTGAAGCTTTCTTT.

The rearrangement uses TRBV29-1 and TRBJ1-5; TRBD1 aligns across 9 bases. Germline V gives CDR1 SQVTM, CDR2 ANQGSEA. The junction had 7 bases not matched to a gene; V was cut back by 6 bases and J by 4 bases. This CDR3 has 14 amino acids. CDR3 DNA: TGCAGCGTCCCGGGACAGGGCGGGAATCAGCCCCAGCATTTT. It yields the protein CSVPGQGGNQPQHF.

The rearrangement links TRBV28 to TRBJ2-7; D not certain. V was trimmed by 3 bases and J by 9 bases, leaving 12 bases between them. This CDR3 has 12 amino acids. Germline CDR1 MDHEN, CDR2 SYDVKM. The CDR3 coding sequence is TGTGCCAGCAGTTTGGTAGGGAATCGGCAGTACTTC. Translated: CASSLVGNRQYF.

The chain uses TRBV29-1 and TRBJ2-5; possibly TRBD2 for D (5 bases). V lost 4 bases and J 3 bases, leaving 9 bases between the germline ends. Germline V gene data show CDR1 as SQVTM and CDR2 as ANQGSEA. The CDR3 is 12 amino acids. CDR3 sequence reads: CSVGEGKETQYF. The DNA for the CDR3 is TGCAGCGTTGGCGAGGGCAAAGAGACCCAGTACTTC.

The CDR3 nucleotides read TGTGCCAGCAGCTTGTACAGGGTCAATCAGCCCCAGCATTTT. This translates into CASSLYRVNQPQHF. The chain carries TRBV5-8 and TRBJ1-5; possible D gene TRBD1, 6 bases. Germline V lookup: CDR1 SGHTS, CDR2 YDEGEE. The ends were cut back, 1 base at V and 3 bases at J, with 8 bases in the middle. The CDR3 totals 14 residues.

The chain joins TRBV5-6 to TRBJ2-2, with D unclear. The germline CDR1 and CDR2 sequences are SGHDT and YYEEEE. V gave up 2 bases and J gave up 3 bases, with 8 bases separating them. CDR3 length equals 14 residues. CDR3 bases: TGTGCCAGCAGCTTCGAAAGATACACCGGGGAGCTGTTTTTT. Its protein is CASSFERYTGELFF. Full variable domain (remainder filled in from reference TRBV5-6 and TRBJ2-2): DAGVTQSPTHLIKTRGQQVTLRCSPKSGHDTVSWYQQALGQGPQFIFQYYEEEERQRGNFPDRFSGHQFPNYSSELNVNALLLGDSALYLCASSFERYTGELFFGEGSRLTVL.

The V gene is TRBV28, the J gene TRBJ1-2, with TRBD1 matching over 9 bases. Per the germline V gene, CDR1 is MDHEN and CDR2 is SYDVKM. This CDR3 contains 14 residues. V shed 8 bases and J 5 bases; nucleotides not matched to a gene: 9. This CDR3 is CASANRGRIYGYTF. The CDR3 DNA reads as TGTGCCAGCGCAAACAGGGGGCGCATTTATGGCTACACCTTC.

The V and J genes are TRBV11-3 and TRBJ1-1; no clear D gene. From germline, CDR1 is SGHNT and CDR2 YENEEA. The CDR3 totals 13 residues. V lost 5 bases and J lost 5, with 12 bases in between. The CDR3 loop reads CASSTYFGTEAFF. CDR3 DNA sequence: TGTGCCAGCAGCACCTACTTTGGAACTGAAGCTTTCTTT.

The rearrangement joins TRBV5-1 to TRBJ2-7, with D tentatively TRBD1 (5 bases). V shed 5 bases and J shed 0 bases, with 12 bases lying between them. The CDR3 extends over 14 amino acids. The V gene's germline CDR1 is SGHRS and CDR2 YFSETQ. The CDR3 DNA follows: TGCGCCAGCAGATATGACAGCAACTCCTACGAGCAGTACTTC. Amino acids: CASRYDSNSYEQYF.

J is TRBJ1-5 and V is TRBV11-2; 7 bases agree with TRBD1. Germline lookup yields CDR1 SGHAT and CDR2 FQNNGV. The CDR3 is made up of 14 amino acids. V lost 6 bases and J lost 4; bases outside the gene matches: 6. The CDR3 DNA reads TGTGCCAGCAGGAAGGGGACAGAGAATCAGCCCCAGCATTTT. This sequence encodes CASRKGTENQPQHF.

The chain couples TRBV11-3 to TRBJ2-2; D remains unclear. Germline V gives CDR1 SGHNT, CDR2 YENEEA. V was cut by 1 base and J by 2 bases, with 8 bases left in between. The length of the CDR3 is 15 residues. The CDR3 is CASSLGRLNTGELFF. CDR3 sequence (DNA): TGTGCCAGCAGCTTAGGACGGCTTAACACCGGGGAGCTGTTTTTT.

The chain links TRBV2 to TRBJ1-1; possibly TRBD1 for D (6 bases). The germline gives CDR1 SNHLY, CDR2 FYNNEI. This CDR3 is 13 amino acids long. V lost 7 bases and J lost 5, with 14 bases in between. CDR3 in DNA: TGTGCCAGCAATCCCGAGAGGGGGACTGAAGCTTTCTTT. Its translation: CASNPERGTEAFF.

The gene calls are TRBV6-1 and TRBJ2-5, with D perhaps matching TRBD1 or TRBD2 (5 bases each). CDR3 length: 14 residues. With 4 bases removed from V and 2 bases from J, the gap between germline ends came to 11 bases. Germline values: CDR1 MNHNS, CDR2 SASEGT. The CDR3 here is CASSGGTTQETQYF. CDR3 in DNA: TGTGCCAGCAGTGGGGGGACCACACAAGAGACCCAGTACTTC.

This clone appeared a few times. The rearrangement links TRBV28 to TRBJ2-7, with 7 nucleotides matching TRBD2. Germline loops: CDR1 MDHEN, CDR2 SYDVKM. The CDR3 has 14 amino acids. The junction had 7 bases not matched to a gene; V was cut back by 5 bases and J by 3 bases. In DNA form, the CDR3 reads TGTGCCAGCAGTCCAGGGACTATAGACTACGAGCAGTACTTC. It codes for CASSPGTIDYEQYF.

J is TRBJ2-4 and V is TRBV7-2, with a weak D call TRBD2 (7 bases). The CDR3 length is 13 residues. The V gene lost 4 bases and the J gene lost 8 bases, with 12 bases spanning the gap. Per the germline V gene, CDR1 is SGHTA and CDR2 is FQGNSA. CDR3 coding DNA: TGTGCCAGCAGCTACCGGGGGGCGGACATTCAGTACTTC. Amino acids: CASSYRGADIQYF.

The chain joins TRBV7-9 to TRBJ2-3, with a tentative D call TRBD2 (6 bases). The CDR3 covers 16 residues. Germline lookup yields CDR1 SEHNR and CDR2 FQNEAQ (reference sequence). V lost 3 bases and J lost 3, with 16 bases in between. The CDR3 sequence: CASSFVDGSPTDTQYF. CDR3 bases: TGTGCCAGCAGCTTTGTTGACGGGAGTCCTACAGATACGCAGTATTTT.

This chain links TRBV7-9 with TRBJ2-7, with D uncertain. The CDR3 sequence is 13 residues long. V was clipped by 1 base and J by 3 bases, with 7 bases between them. Per the germline V gene, CDR1 is SEHNR and CDR2 is FQNEAQ (reference sequence). In DNA form, the CDR3 reads TGTGCCAGCAGCTTAGGAGAGTACTACGAGCAGTACTTC. It translates to CASSLGEYYEQYF.

The gene calls are TRBV7-9 and TRBJ1-1; tentatively, D is TRBD1 (5 bases). The germline CDR1 and CDR2 sequences are SEHNR and FQNEAQ (reference sequence). The CDR3 contains 14 residues. V lost 2 bases and J 1 base, leaving 8 bases between the germline ends. The CDR3 here is CASSLQQENTEAFF. The CDR3 DNA is TGTGCCAGCAGCTTACAACAGGAGAACACTGAAGCTTTCTTT.